This TCR beta chain was found in a study of post-analysis software for immune sequencing data. Study background: Some patients lacked subtype; others had relapsing-remitting, secondary progressive or progressive-relapsing disease. Notes on the study in general: When patients were compared with controls, four to six TRBV segments were more frequent, TRBV5-6, TRBV5-1 and TRBV20-1 among them. Controls showed significantly higher normalized Chao1 diversity than did multiple sclerosis patients.

V was clipped by 4 bases and J by 4 bases, with 11 bases between them. CDR1 and CDR2 (germline): SGHKS, YYEKEE (reference sequence). CDR3 length: 13 amino acids. Carried by the TCR beta cDNA libraries were unique molecular identifiers. TCRdb re-derived calls from the PCR reads in MiXCR, one entry per CDR3 protein. There are about 800,000 distinct CDR3 sequences in the sample; about 27% occur only once, and approximately 0.55% lies in the top ten. In its sample, this clonotype was seen a few times. Its target is not known. Sequencing was done on a sample of blood. The chain uses TRBV5-5 and TRBJ2-5; D is undetermined. The TCR was taken from a girl under 18 with multiple sclerosis. In DNA form, the CDR3 reads TGTGCCAGCAGCGAGTTGGGTGTAGAGACCCAGTACTTC. Protein product: CASSELGVETQYF.